What follows are 25 T cell receptor beta chains derived from one specimen sequenced in a study of shared clonotypes between healthy human individuals. The protocol was immunoSEQ multiplex PCR, while the TCRdb copy is restricted to in-frame clones and leaves out a portion. The table shows approximately 2,300,000 clones, with under 95% occurring only once. Sequencing used naive CD4+ T cells from PBMCs. Indicated subset: CD45RA+ positively selected. Receptor source: a man younger than 35 in good health. Some clones in this sample may be carry-over from other donors' samples.

The chain links TRBV10-3 to TRBJ1-2; D uncertain. The V gene's germline CDR1 is ENHRY and CDR2 SYGVKD. V dropped 6 bases and J dropped 2 bases, with 10 bases sitting between them. The CDR3 contains 13 residues. The CDR3 spells CAIRAGDNYGYTF. In DNA, the CDR3 is TGTGCCATCAGGGCAGGAGACAACTATGGCTACACCTTC.

This chain connects TRBV30 to TRBJ1-3; TRBD1 is a possible D gene (5 bases). Germline CDR1 reads GTSNPN; CDR2 reads SVGIG (reference sequence). CDR3 length: 12 residues. In nucleotides, the CDR3 is TGTGGAGGGGCACGCTCTGGAAACACCATATATTTT. Its translation is CGGARSGNTIYF.

This chain joins TRBV19 and TRBJ2-7; D uncertain. V shed 4 bases and J shed 3 bases, with 10 bases lying between them. Germline CDR1 and CDR2: LNHDA and SQIVND (reference sequence). This CDR3 region has 13 residues. In DNA form, the CDR3 reads TGTGCCAGTAGTAAGGATCCGTACTACGAGCAGTACTTC. Its protein product is CASSKDPYYEQYF.

The chain employs TRBV4-2 and TRBJ2-7, with 7 bases aligning to TRBD2. Per the germline V gene, CDR1 is LGHNA and CDR2 is YNFKEQ. V shed 3 bases and J 2 bases; nucleotides not matched to a gene: 7. CDR3 length: 15 amino acids. Here the CDR3 reads CASSQGASGTYEQYF. As DNA, the CDR3 is TGTGCCAGCAGCCAGGGAGCTAGCGGAACCTACGAGCAGTACTTC.

This chain uses TRBV5-4 with TRBJ2-1; possible D gene TRBD1, 6 bases. Germline V gene sequence: CDR1 SGHNT, CDR2 YYREEE (reference sequence). The CDR3 covers 15 residues. The V and J ends lost 5 bases and 0 bases respectively, with 12 bases between them. In DNA, the CDR3 is TGTGCCAGCAGGCTGGACAGAAACTCCTACAATGAGCAGTTCTTC. Its translation: CASRLDRNSYNEQFF.

V is TRBV7-8 and J is TRBJ2-7; D is uncertain. Trimming pared 1 base from V and 0 bases from J, leaving 10 bases between. Looked up from germline, CDR1 is SGHVS and CDR2 is FQNEAQ. This CDR3 contains 15 residues. For the CDR3, the DNA is TGTGCCAGCAGCTTAGTTGTGGCTATCTCCTACGAGCAGTACTTC. Translation: CASSLVVAISYEQYF.

This chain connects TRBV9 to TRBJ2-2; TRBD2 is a possible D gene (6 bases). Trimming pared 0 bases from V and 7 bases from J, leaving 13 bases between. CDR3 size: 15 residues. CDR1 and CDR2 from the germline V gene are SGDLS and YYNGEE. The CDR3 coding sequence is TGTGCCAGCAGCGTAGCCGGGAGAGAAGTCGGGGAGCTGTTTTTT. The encoded protein is CASSVAGREVGELFF.

This chain uses TRBV7-2 with TRBJ1-4, with 9 nucleotides matching TRBD1. Germline trimming cut 0 bases from V and 9 bases from J; bases unmatched to any gene: 5. The germline V gene encodes CDR1 SGHTA and CDR2 FQGNSA. The CDR3 runs 15 residues. The CDR3 loop is CASSLAGTGSKKLFF. DNA of the CDR3: TGTGCCAGCAGCTTAGCAGGGACAGGGTCGAAAAAACTGTTTTTT.

The V gene is TRBV18, the J gene TRBJ1-2; perhaps TRBD1 as D (5 bases). The CDR3 is 17 residues long. V was cut by 3 bases and J by 0 bases, with 17 bases left in between. Per germline, CDR1 KGHSH and CDR2 LQKENI. The CDR3: CASSPSLVTATNYGYTF. DNA of the CDR3: TGTGCCAGCTCACCGAGCTTAGTGACAGCAACTAACTATGGCTACACCTTC.

This clone was observed once. V usage is TRBV9 and J usage is TRBJ2-1; 10 bases are a match to TRBD2. V trimming: 2 bases; J trimming: 9 bases; junction bases outside the gene matches: 5. Per germline, CDR1 SGDLS and CDR2 YYNGEE. There are 14 residues in the CDR3. Here the CDR3 DNA reads TGTGCCAGCAGCGTGAGGACTAGCGGACTTGAGCAGTTCTTC. The encoded protein is CASSVRTSGLEQFF.

The V and J genes are TRBV6-6 and TRBJ2-3; D call uncertain. CDR1 is MNHNY and CDR2 is SVGAGI in the germline V gene (reference sequence). The CDR3 length is 14 residues. Trimming left V 1 base short and J 1 base short, with 6 bases between. DNA of the CDR3: TGTGCCAGCAGTTACTACGGTGGCACAGATACGCAGTATTTT. It yields the protein CASSYYGGTDTQYF.

The V gene is TRBV7-2, the J gene TRBJ1-2; no reliable D call. Trimming cost V 2 bases and J 8 bases, with 15 bases left between them. Looked up from germline, CDR1 is SGHTA and CDR2 is FQGNSA. The CDR3 has 14 residues. The CDR3 sequence is CASSLNRAGNGYTF. The DNA for the CDR3 is TGTGCCAGCAGCTTAAATAGGGCCGGGAACGGCTACACCTTC. Together with reference TRBV7-2 and TRBJ1-2, the CDR3 gives the full variable domain: GAGVSQSPSNKVTEKGKDVELRCDPISGHTALYWYRQSLGQGLEFLIYFQGNSAPDKSGLPSDRFSAERTGGSVSTLTIQRTQQEDSAVYLCASSLNRAGNGYTFGSGTRLTVV.

V usage is TRBV5-4 and J usage is TRBJ2-1, with 9 positions matching TRBD2. V shed 4 bases and J 7 bases; nucleotides not matched to a gene: 3. Germline loops: CDR1 SGHNT, CDR2 YYREEE (reference sequence). There are 13 residues in the CDR3. The CDR3 coding sequence is TGTGCCAGCAGCGGGACTAGCAGTAATGAGCAGTTCTTC. Protein product: CASSGTSSNEQFF.

Notes on this clone: Other DNA sequences in this sample translate to the same CDR3. The chain joins TRBV5-1 to TRBJ2-1; no firm D call. Germline V CDR1 and CDR2: SGHRS, YFSETQ. This CDR3 comprises 11 residues. V lost 1 base, J lost 8 bases, and 4 bases lay in between. The CDR3 DNA sequence: TGCGCCAGCAGCTTGCTCGATGAGCAGTTCTTC. Residues: CASSLLDEQFF.

The chain employs TRBV30 and TRBJ1-4, with D uncertain. Trimming shortened V by 3 bases and J by 0 bases, and 8 bases separated the two germline ends. The CDR3 consists of 14 residues. CDR1 GTSNPN and CDR2 SVGIG come from the germline V gene (reference sequence). The CDR3 loop is CAWRRRTTNEKLFF. For the CDR3, the DNA is TGTGCCTGGAGAAGGCGAACAACTAATGAAAAACTGTTTTTT.

This chain links TRBV20-1 with TRBJ2-1; tentatively, D is TRBD2 (6 bases). V was cut by 5 bases and J by 10 bases, with 9 bases left in between. The CDR3 length is 10 residues. Germline CDR1 and CDR2: DFQATT and SNEGSKA (reference sequence). CDR3 bases: TGCAGTGCTCTTCGGGGGGAGCAGTTCTTC. This sequence encodes CSALRGEQFF.

The chain links TRBV18 to TRBJ1-3, with no clear D. There are 17 residues in the CDR3. Germline CDR1 and CDR2: KGHSH and LQKENI. The germline V and J ends were trimmed by 3 bases and 2 bases, with 17 bases remaining between them. In nucleotides, the CDR3 is TGTGCCAGCTCACCGCTTTCAGGATCCCGGACTGGAAACACCATATATTTT. Translation: CASSPLSGSRTGNTIYF.

With respect to this clone: The sample holds other DNA sequences that translate to the same CDR3. The V and J genes are TRBV5-1 and TRBJ1-1; D gene ambiguous. The CDR3 has 13 amino acids. Trimming cost V 4 bases and J 3 bases, with 10 bases left between them. The germline CDR1 and CDR2 sequences are SGHRS and YFSETQ. In DNA form, the CDR3 reads TGCGCCAGCAGCCGGACGACCGACACTGAAGCTTTCTTT. Amino acid sequence: CASSRTTDTEAFF.

The chain couples TRBV28 to TRBJ1-4, with 7 positions matching TRBD1. CDR1 and CDR2 from the germline V gene are MDHEN and SYDVKM. V lost 6 bases and J lost 8; bases outside the gene matches: 15. CDR3 length: 16 amino acids. In DNA form, the CDR3 reads TGTGCCAGCAGCACACCGCAAGGAGGGGGCTTAGAAAAACTGTTTTTT. It encodes CASSTPQGGGLEKLFF.

The genes are TRBV4-2 and TRBJ2-1, with 14 bases lining up with TRBD2. Germline CDR1 is LGHNA and CDR2 is YNFKEQ. V gave up 4 bases and J gave up 7 bases; unmatched junction bases: 3. The CDR3 has 15 amino acids. The CDR3 sequence: CASSLTSGRENEQFF. CDR3 DNA: TGTGCCAGCAGCCTGACTAGCGGGAGGGAAAATGAGCAGTTCTTC.

The chain joins TRBV6-1 to TRBJ2-1; 10 nucleotides match TRBD1. CDR3 size: 16 residues. Germline-derived CDR1 and CDR2 are MNHNS and SASEGT. Trimming took 4 bases from V and 3 from J; bases not matched to a gene: 6. The CDR3 DNA follows: TGTGCCAGCAGTGCCTACGACAGGGGGCTCTACAATGAGCAGTTCTTC. This codes for CASSAYDRGLYNEQFF.

The chain joins TRBV7-3 to TRBJ2-7, with 7 nucleotides matching TRBD2. The CDR3 length is 15 residues. V gave up 1 base and J gave up 2 bases; unmatched junction bases: 5. The germline gives CDR1 SGHTA, CDR2 FQGTGA. CDR3 region: CASSLMGLPTYEQYF. CDR3 coding DNA: TGTGCCAGCAGCTTAATGGGACTACCAACCTACGAGCAGTACTTC.

This chain connects TRBV9 to TRBJ2-1, with D perhaps matching TRBD2 (6 bases). The CDR3 is 15 amino acids. V dropped 2 bases and J dropped 9 bases, with 18 bases sitting between them. The germline gives CDR1 SGDLS, CDR2 YYNGEE. The CDR3 DNA reads TGTGCCAGCAGCGTGTCTGGCGGGGCCCAGGGTGAGCAGTTCTTC. Its protein product is CASSVSGGAQGEQFF.

The chain has TRBV19 and TRBJ1-1; 7 positions match TRBD1. Trimming took 1 base from V and 3 from J; bases not matched to a gene: 8. There are 16 residues in the CDR3. Germline CDR1 and CDR2: LNHDA and SQIVND (reference sequence). The CDR3 protein is CASSIVSRGTDTEAFF. The CDR3 bases are TGTGCCAGTAGTATAGTGTCCAGGGGGACGGACACTGAAGCTTTCTTT.

The CDR3 protein is CASSFILITETQYF. CDR3 nucleotide sequence: TGTGCCAGCAGCTTCATCTTAATCACGGAGACCCAGTACTTC. The chain links TRBV11-2 to TRBJ2-5; D gene uncertain. CDR1 SGHAT and CDR2 FQNNGV come from the germline V gene. The V gene lost 3 bases and the J gene lost 5 bases, with 13 bases spanning the gap. The CDR3 has 14 residues.